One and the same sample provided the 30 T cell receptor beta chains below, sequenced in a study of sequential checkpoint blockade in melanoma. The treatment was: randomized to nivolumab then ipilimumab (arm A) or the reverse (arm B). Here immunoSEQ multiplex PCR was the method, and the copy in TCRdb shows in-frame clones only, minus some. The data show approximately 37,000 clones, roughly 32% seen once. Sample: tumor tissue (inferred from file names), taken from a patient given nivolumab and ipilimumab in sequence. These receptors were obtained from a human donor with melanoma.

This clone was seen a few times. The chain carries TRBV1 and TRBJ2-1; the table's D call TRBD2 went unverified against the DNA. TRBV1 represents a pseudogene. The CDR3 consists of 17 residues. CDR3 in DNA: TGCGCCAGCAGCCTTCGGACTAGCGGGATTTCCTACAATGAGCAGTTCTTC. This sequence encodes CASSLRTSGISYNEQFF.

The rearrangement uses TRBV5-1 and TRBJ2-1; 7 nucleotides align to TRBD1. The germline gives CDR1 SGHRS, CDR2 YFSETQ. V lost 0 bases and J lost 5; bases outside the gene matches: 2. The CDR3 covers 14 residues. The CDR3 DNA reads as TGCGCCAGCAGCTTGGGGCAGGGGGACAATGAGCAGTTCTTC. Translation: CASSLGQGDNEQFF.

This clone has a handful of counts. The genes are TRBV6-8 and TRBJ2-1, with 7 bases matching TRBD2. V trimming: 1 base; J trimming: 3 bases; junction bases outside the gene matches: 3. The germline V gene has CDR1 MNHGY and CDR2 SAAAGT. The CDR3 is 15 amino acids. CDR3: CASSYLRGGYNEQFF. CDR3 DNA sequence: TGTGCCAGCAGTTACTTGCGCGGGGGCTACAATGAGCAGTTCTTC.

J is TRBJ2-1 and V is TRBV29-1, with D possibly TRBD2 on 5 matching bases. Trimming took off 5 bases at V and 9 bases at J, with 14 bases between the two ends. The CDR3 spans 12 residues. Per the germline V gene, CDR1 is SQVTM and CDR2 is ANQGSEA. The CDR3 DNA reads TGCAGCGTTTGGCCCCTCGAGGGTGAGCAGTTCTTC. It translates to CSVWPLEGEQFF.

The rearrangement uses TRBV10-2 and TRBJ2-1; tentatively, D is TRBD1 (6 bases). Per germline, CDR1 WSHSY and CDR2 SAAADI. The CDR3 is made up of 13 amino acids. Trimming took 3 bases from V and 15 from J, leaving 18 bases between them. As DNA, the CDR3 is TGCGCCAGCAGTGACCCGGACAGCCGCAGGCGGTTCTTC. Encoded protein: CASSDPDSRRRFF.

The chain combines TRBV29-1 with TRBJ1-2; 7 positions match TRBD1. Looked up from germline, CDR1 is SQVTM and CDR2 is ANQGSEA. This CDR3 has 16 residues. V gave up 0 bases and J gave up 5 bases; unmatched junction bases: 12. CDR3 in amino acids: CSVEDTGWEGAYGYTF. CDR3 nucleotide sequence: TGCAGCGTTGAAGATACCGGCTGGGAGGGGGCGTATGGCTACACCTTC.

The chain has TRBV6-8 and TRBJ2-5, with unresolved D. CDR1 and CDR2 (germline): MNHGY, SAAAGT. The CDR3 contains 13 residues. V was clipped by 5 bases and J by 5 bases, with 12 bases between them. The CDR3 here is CASSKEFWETQYF. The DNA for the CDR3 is TGTGCCAGCAGTAAGGAATTCTGGGAGACCCAGTACTTC.

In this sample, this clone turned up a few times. CDR3 DNA: TGTGCCAGCAGTTACTCTCACGGGGAGCCCCAGCATTTT. This sequence encodes CASSYSHGEPQHF. This chain joins TRBV6-8 and TRBJ1-5; D gene uncertain. The CDR3 is 13 amino acids. The germline CDR1 and CDR2 sequences are MNHGY and SAAAGT. Trimming pared 0 bases from V and 8 bases from J, leaving 8 bases between.

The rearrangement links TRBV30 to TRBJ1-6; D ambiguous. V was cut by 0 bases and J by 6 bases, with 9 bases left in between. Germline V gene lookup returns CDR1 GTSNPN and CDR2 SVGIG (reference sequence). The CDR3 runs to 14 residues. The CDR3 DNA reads TGTGCCTGGAGTGTACTTGGGTTTAATTCACCCCTCCACTTT. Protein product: CAWSVLGFNSPLHF.

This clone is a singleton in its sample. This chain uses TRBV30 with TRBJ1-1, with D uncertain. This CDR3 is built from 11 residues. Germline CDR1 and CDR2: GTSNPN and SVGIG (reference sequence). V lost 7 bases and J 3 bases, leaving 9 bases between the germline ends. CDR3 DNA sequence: TGTGCCTTCAAACGGCACACTGAAGCTTTCTTT. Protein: CAFKRHTEAFF.

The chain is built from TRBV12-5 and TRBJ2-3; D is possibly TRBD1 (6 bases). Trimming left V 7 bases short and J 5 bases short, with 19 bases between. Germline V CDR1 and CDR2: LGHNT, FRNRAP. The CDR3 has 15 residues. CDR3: CASVPIPDRVDTQYF. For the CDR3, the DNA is TGTGCTAGTGTCCCGATCCCGGACAGAGTAGATACGCAGTATTTT. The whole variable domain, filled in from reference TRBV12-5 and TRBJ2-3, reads DARVTQTPRHKVTEMGQEVTMRCQPILGHNTVFWYRQTMMQGLELLAYFRNRAPLDDSGMPKDRFSAEMPDATLATLKIQPSEPRDSAVYFCASVPIPDRVDTQYFGPGTRLTVL.

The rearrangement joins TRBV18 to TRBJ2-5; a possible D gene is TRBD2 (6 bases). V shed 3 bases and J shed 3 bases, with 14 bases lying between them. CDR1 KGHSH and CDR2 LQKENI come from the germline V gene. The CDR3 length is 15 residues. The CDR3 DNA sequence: TGTGCCAGCTCACCGTTCACGGGGGACGAAGAGACCCAGTACTTC. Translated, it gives CASSPFTGDEETQYF.

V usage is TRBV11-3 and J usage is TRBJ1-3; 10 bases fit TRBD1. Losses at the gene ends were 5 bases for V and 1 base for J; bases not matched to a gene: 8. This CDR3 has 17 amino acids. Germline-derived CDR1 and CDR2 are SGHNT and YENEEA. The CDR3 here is CASSGRQGARSGNTIYF. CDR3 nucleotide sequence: TGTGCCAGCAGCGGCCGACAGGGGGCGAGATCTGGAAACACCATATATTTT.

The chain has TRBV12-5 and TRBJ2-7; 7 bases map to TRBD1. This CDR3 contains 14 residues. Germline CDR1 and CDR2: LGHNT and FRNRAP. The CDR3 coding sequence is TGTGCCAGCGCGCCCGACAGGGAAACCTACGAGCAGTACTTC. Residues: CASAPDRETYEQYF. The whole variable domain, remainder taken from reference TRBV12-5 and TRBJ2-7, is DARVTQTPRHKVTEMGQEVTMRCQPILGHNTVFWYRQTMMQGLELLAYFRNRAPLDDSGMPKDRFSAEMPDATLATLKIQPSEPRDSAVYFCASAPDRETYEQYFGPGTRLTVT.

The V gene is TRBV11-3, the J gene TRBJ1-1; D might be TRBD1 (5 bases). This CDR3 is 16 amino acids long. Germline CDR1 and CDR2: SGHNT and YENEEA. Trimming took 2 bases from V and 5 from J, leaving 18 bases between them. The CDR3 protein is CASSLMVGQGGTEAFF. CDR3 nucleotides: TGTGCCAGCAGCTTAATGGTGGGGCAGGGAGGTACTGAAGCTTTCTTT.

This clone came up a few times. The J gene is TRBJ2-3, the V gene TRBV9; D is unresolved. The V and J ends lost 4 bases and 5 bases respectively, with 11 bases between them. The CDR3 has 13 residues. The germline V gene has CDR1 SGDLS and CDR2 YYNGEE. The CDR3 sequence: CASSLSSEDTQYF. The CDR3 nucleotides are TGTGCCAGCAGCTTAAGTTCAGAAGATACGCAGTATTTT. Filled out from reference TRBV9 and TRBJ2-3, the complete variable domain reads DSGVTQTPKHLITATGQRVTLRCSPRSGDLSVYWYQQSLDQGLQFLIQYYNGEERAKGNILERFSAQQFPDLHSELNLSSLELGDSALYFCASSLSSEDTQYFGPGTRLTVL.

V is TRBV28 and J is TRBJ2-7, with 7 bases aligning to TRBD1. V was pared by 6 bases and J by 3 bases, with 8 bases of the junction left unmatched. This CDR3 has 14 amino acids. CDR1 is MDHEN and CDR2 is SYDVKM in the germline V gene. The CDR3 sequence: CASSPGQSFYEQYF. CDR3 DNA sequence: TGTGCCAGCAGCCCGGGACAGAGCTTCTACGAGCAGTACTTC.

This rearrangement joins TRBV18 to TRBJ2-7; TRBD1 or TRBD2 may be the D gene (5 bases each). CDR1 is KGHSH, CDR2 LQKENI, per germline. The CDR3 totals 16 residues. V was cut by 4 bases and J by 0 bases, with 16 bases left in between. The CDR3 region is CASSRNRDASSYEQYF. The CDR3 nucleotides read TGTGCCAGCTCACGCAACCGGGACGCAAGCTCCTACGAGCAGTACTTC.

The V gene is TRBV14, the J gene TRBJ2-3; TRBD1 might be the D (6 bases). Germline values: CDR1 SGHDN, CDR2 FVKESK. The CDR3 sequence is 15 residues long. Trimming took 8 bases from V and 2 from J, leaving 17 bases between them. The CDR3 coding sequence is TGTGCCAGCGACAGTAGAACAGGGACCACAGATACGCAGTATTTT. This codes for CASDSRTGTTDTQYF.

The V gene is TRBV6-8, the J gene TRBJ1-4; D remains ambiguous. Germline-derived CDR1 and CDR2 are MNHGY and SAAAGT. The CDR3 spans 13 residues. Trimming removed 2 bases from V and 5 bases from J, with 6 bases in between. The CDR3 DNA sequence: TGTGCCAGCAGTTACGTCAGAAATGAAAAACTGTTTTTT. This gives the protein CASSYVRNEKLFF.

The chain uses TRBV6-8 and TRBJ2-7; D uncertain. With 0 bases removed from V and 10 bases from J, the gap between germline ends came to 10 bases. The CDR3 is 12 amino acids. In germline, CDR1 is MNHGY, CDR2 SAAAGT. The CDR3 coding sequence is TGTGCCAGCAGTTACTCGAGAGACCGACAGTACTTC. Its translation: CASSYSRDRQYF.

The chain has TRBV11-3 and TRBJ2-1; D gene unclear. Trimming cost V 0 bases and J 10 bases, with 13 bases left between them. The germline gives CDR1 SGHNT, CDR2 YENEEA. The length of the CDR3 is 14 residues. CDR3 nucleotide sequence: TGTGCCAGCAGCTTAGATATCGGCAGCCCCGAGCAGTTCTTC. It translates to CASSLDIGSPEQFF.

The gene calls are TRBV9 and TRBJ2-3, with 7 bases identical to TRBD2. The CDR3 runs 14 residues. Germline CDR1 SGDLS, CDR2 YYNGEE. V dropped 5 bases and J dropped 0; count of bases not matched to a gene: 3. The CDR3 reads CASSAGGSTDTQYF. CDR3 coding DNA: TGTGCCAGCAGTGCCGGGGGGAGCACAGATACGCAGTATTTT.

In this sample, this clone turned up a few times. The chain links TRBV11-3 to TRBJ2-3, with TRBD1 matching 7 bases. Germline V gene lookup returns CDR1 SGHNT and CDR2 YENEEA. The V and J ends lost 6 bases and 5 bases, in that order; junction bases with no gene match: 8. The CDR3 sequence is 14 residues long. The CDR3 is CASRSRGLGDTQYF. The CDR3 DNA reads TGTGCCAGCAGGAGCAGGGGGTTAGGAGATACGCAGTATTTT.

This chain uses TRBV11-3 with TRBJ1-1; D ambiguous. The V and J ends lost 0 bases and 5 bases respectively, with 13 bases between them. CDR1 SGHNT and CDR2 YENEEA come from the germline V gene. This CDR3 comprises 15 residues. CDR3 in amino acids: CASSLDWSARTEAFF. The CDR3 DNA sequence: TGTGCCAGCAGCTTAGATTGGTCCGCCCGTACTGAAGCTTTCTTT. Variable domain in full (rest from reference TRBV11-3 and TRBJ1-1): EAGVVQSPRYKIIEKKQPVAFWCNPISGHNTLYWYLQNLGQGPELLIRYENEEAVDDSQLPKDRFSAERLKGVDSTLKIQPAELGDSAVYLCASSLDWSARTEAFFGQGTRLTVV.

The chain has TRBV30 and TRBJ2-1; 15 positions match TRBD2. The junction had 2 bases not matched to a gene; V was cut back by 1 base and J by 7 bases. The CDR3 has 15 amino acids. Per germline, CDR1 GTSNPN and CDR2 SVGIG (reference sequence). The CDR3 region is CAWSEGLAGGNEQFF. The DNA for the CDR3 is TGTGCCTGGAGTGAGGGACTAGCGGGAGGAAATGAGCAGTTCTTC.

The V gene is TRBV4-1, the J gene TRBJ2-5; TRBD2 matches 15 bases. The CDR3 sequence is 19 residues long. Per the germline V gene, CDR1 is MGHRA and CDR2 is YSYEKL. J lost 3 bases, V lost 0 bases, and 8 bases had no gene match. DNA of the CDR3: TGCGCCAGCAGCCAAGAGTTGGGACTAGCGGGAGGACTGAAAGAGACCCAGTACTTC. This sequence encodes CASSQELGLAGGLKETQYF.

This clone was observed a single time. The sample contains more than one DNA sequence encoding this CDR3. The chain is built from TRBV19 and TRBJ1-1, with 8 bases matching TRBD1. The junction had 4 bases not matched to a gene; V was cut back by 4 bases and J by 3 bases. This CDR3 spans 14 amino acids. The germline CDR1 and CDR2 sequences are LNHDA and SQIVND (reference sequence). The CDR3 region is CASSSQGAHTEAFF. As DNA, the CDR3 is TGTGCCAGTAGTAGTCAGGGGGCGCACACTGAAGCTTTCTTT.

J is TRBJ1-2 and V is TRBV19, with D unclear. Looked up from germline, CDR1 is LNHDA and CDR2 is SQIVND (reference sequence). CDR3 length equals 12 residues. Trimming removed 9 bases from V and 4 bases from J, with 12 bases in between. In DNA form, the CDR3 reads TGTGCCAGACCTGCTACCCCCTATGGCTACACCTTC. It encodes CARPATPYGYTF.

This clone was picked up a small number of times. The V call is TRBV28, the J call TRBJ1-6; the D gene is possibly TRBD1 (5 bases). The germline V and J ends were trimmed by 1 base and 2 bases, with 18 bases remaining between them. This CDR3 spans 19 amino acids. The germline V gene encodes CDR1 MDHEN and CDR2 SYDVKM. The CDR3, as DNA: TGTGCCAGCAGTTTATTAAGGGTAGGGGAAAGGGCCTATAATTCACCCCTCCACTTT. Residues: CASSLLRVGERAYNSPLHF.